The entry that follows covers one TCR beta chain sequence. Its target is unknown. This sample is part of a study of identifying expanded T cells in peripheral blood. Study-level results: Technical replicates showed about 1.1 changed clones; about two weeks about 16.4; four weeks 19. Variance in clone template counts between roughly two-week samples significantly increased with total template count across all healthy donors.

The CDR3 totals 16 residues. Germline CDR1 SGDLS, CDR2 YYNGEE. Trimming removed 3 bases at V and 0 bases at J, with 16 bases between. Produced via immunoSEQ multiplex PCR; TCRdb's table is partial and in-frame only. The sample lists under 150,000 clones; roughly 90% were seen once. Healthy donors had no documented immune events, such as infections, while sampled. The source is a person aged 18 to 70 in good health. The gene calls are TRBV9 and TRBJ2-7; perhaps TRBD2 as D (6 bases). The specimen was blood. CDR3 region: CASSARVDGGSYEQYF. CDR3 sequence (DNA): TGTGCCAGCAGCGCAAGAGTTGACGGGGGCTCCTACGAGCAGTACTTC.